Listed here are 19 T cell receptor beta chains from one sample, sequenced in a study of OX40 agonist ivuxolimab in advanced cancers. The repertoire was sequenced with immunoSEQ multiplex PCR; TCRdb's copy has only in-frame clones and lacks some. The sample comprises 70,000 to 95,000 clones, around 94% of which are singletons, and over 9% rests with the top ten. Sample: CD4+ or CD8+ T cells sorted from blood, taken in a trial of the OX40 agonist ivuxolimab. Receptor source: an adult with an advanced solid tumor such as melanoma, head and neck, liver or kidney cancer.

V and J are TRBV9 and TRBJ1-1; D unclear. The germline V gene encodes CDR1 SGDLS and CDR2 YYNGEE. The CDR3 runs 15 residues. Trimming took 4 bases from V and 4 from J, leaving 17 bases between them. DNA for the CDR3: TGTGCCAGCAGCCCCAACGGCGGACTGAGCACTGAAGCTTTCTTT. Translation gives CASSPNGGLSTEAFF.

V gene TRBV5-1 combines with J gene TRBJ2-7, with D possibly TRBD1 on 6 matching bases. With 0 bases removed from V and 3 bases from J, the gap between germline ends came to 7 bases. From germline, CDR1 is SGHRS and CDR2 YFSETQ. The CDR3 is made up of 13 amino acids. The CDR3 DNA sequence: TGCGCCAGCAGCTTGGGGGACAACTACGAGCAGTACTTC. Translated: CASSLGDNYEQYF. Complete variable domain (other parts from reference TRBV5-1 and TRBJ2-7): KAGVTQTPRYLIKTRGQQVTLSCSPISGHRSVSWYQQTPGQGLQFLFEYFSETQRNKGNFPGRFSGRQFSNSRSEMNVSTLELGDSALYLCASSLGDNYEQYFGPGTRLTVT.

This rearrangement joins TRBV15 to TRBJ2-5, with 11 bases identical to TRBD2. The J segment lost 3 bases and the V segment lost 0 bases, leaving 6 bases of the junction unmatched. Germline V gene data show CDR1 as LNHNV and CDR2 as YYDKDF (reference sequence). The CDR3 loop spans 17 amino acids. The CDR3 DNA reads TGTGCCACCAGCAGAGACTTAACTAGCGGGGGAGAAGAGACCCAGTACTTC. Amino acids: CATSRDLTSGGEETQYF.

The sample holds one count of this clone. The chain uses TRBV6-5 and TRBJ2-5; 8 bases match TRBD2. Germline CDR1 reads MNHEY; CDR2 reads SVGAGI. The CDR3 loop spans 14 amino acids. The ends lost 2 bases at V and 4 bases at J; junction bases unmatched: 3. The CDR3 sequence: CASSYGTRGETQYF. As DNA, the CDR3 is TGTGCCAGCAGTTACGGGACTAGAGGAGAGACCCAGTACTTC.

CDR3 in amino acids: CASSAPGGNTEAFF. Here the CDR3 DNA reads TGTGCCAGCAGCGCCCCGGGGGGGAACACTGAAGCTTTCTTT. V and J are TRBV25-1 and TRBJ1-1, with a weak D call TRBD1 (5 bases). The CDR3 consists of 14 residues. Trimming removed 6 bases from V and 1 base from J, with 12 bases in between. CDR1 is MGHDK, CDR2 SYGVNS, per germline.

V usage is TRBV25-1 and J usage is TRBJ2-1, with D possibly being TRBD1 or TRBD2 (5 bases each). In germline, CDR1 is MGHDK, CDR2 SYGVNS. CDR3 length: 16 amino acids. V lost 6 bases and J lost 0, with 15 bases in between. Here the CDR3 DNA reads TGTGCCAGCAGCCTAGGGACGGGCAGCTCCTACAATGAGCAGTTCTTC. Its translation is CASSLGTGSSYNEQFF.

This clone was detected only a few times. V is TRBV28 and J is TRBJ2-1; D gene unclear. The CDR3 runs 14 residues. Germline-derived CDR1 and CDR2 are MDHEN and SYDVKM. The V end lost 7 bases, the J end lost 0 bases, and 10 bases lay between the germline ends. Here the CDR3 reads CASNPPSSYNEQFF. Here the CDR3 DNA reads TGTGCCAGCAACCCTCCTAGCTCCTACAATGAGCAGTTCTTC.

The chain carries TRBV30 and TRBJ2-5; D is unclear. The CDR3 consists of 14 residues. The germline CDR1 and CDR2 sequences are GTSNPN and SVGIG (reference sequence). The germline V and J ends were trimmed by 3 bases and 2 bases, with 13 bases remaining between them. The CDR3 nucleotides are TGTGCCTGGAGCCCTACGGCGGTTCAAGAGACCCAGTACTTC. It codes for CAWSPTAVQETQYF.

The rearrangement links TRBV6-5 to TRBJ1-1, with TRBD1 as a possible D gene (5 bases). The V and J ends lost 6 bases and 1 base respectively, with 15 bases between them. Germline V gives CDR1 MNHEY, CDR2 SVGAGI. The CDR3 loop spans 15 amino acids. CDR3 amino acids: CASSHEGWGNTEAFF. CDR3 nucleotide sequence: TGTGCCAGCAGCCACGAGGGGTGGGGGAACACTGAAGCTTTCTTT.

V and J are TRBV4-1 and TRBJ2-1; 8 nucleotides align to TRBD2. Losses at the gene ends were 0 bases for V and 3 bases for J; bases not matched to a gene: 7. This CDR3 has 17 residues. Per germline, CDR1 MGHRA and CDR2 YSYEKL. CDR3 amino acids: CASSQDRLSGGYNEQFF. The CDR3 DNA follows: TGCGCCAGCAGCCAAGATAGGCTAAGCGGGGGCTACAATGAGCAGTTCTTC.

The chain employs TRBV6-1 and TRBJ2-1; the match to TRBD1 covers 7 bases. The V gene end was trimmed by 3 bases and the J gene end by 9 bases; junction bases not matched to a gene: 5. Per germline, CDR1 MNHNS and CDR2 SASEGT. The CDR3 contains 13 residues. The CDR3 DNA follows: TGTGCCAGCAGTGAGGAGACAGGGAGTGAGCAGTTCTTC. Its protein is CASSEETGSEQFF.

The chain uses TRBV10-2 and TRBJ1-1, with D maybe TRBD1 (6 bases). The CDR3 covers 15 residues. Trimming took off 2 bases at V and 0 bases at J, with 10 bases between the two ends. Germline CDR1 and CDR2: WSHSY and SAAADI. CDR3 nucleotides: TGCGCCAGCAGTGAGAGCAGGGGAATGAACACTGAAGCTTTCTTT. The encoded protein is CASSESRGMNTEAFF.

This clone was seen just once. V usage is TRBV7-9 and J usage is TRBJ1-1; no reliable D call. This CDR3 has 15 amino acids. Trimming removed 4 bases at V and 3 bases at J, with 15 bases between. CDR1 SEHNR and CDR2 FQNEAQ come from the germline V gene (reference sequence). CDR3 nucleotide sequence: TGTGCCAGCAGCTCGGCCCCTGAGGTGGACACTGAAGCTTTCTTT. It codes for CASSSAPEVDTEAFF. Supplemented by reference TRBV7-9 and TRBJ1-1, the full variable domain reads DTGVSQNPRHKITKRGQNVTFRCDPISEHNRLYWYRQTLGQGPEFLTYFQNEAQLEKSRLLSDRFSAERPKGSFSTLEIQRTEQGDSAMYLCASSSAPEVDTEAFFGQGTRLTVV.

This chain joins TRBV28 and TRBJ2-5; 11 nucleotides match TRBD1. The junction had 15 bases not matched to a gene; V was cut back by 7 bases and J by 5 bases. CDR1 and CDR2 from the germline V gene are MDHEN and SYDVKM. The CDR3 totals 17 residues. The CDR3 protein is CASTPTARTGGRETQYF. In nucleotides, the CDR3 is TGTGCCAGCACCCCCACCGCGAGGACAGGGGGCCGGGAGACCCAGTACTTC.

This clone has a single count. This CDR3 is CASSLLGRLNEKLFF. The CDR3 bases are TGTGCCAGCAGCTTACTCGGCAGGTTAAATGAAAAACTGTTTTTT. The chain employs TRBV11-2 and TRBJ1-4; no firm D call. The CDR3 runs to 15 residues. V lost 2 bases and J lost 5, with 12 bases in between. Germline CDR1 SGHAT, CDR2 FQNNGV.

The CDR3 sequence is CASSLLTGGGDEQFF. The CDR3 DNA is TGTGCCAGCAGCTTATTGACAGGGGGTGGCGATGAGCAGTTCTTC. V is TRBV7-9 and J is TRBJ2-1; TRBD1 matches at 9 bases. CDR3 size: 15 residues. V shed 2 bases, J shed 8 bases, and the junction held 7 bases outside the gene matches. Germline CDR1 reads SEHNR; CDR2 reads FQNEAQ (reference sequence).

The DNA for the CDR3 is TGTGCCTGCGATCTGGGGGCGAACACCGGGGAGCTGTTTTTT. Translated: CACDLGANTGELFF. The chain carries TRBV30 and TRBJ2-2; D may correspond to TRBD1 or TRBD2 (5 bases each). V lost 6 bases to trimming and J lost 0 bases, with 11 bases between them. This CDR3 is built from 14 residues. Germline values: CDR1 GTSNPN, CDR2 SVGIG (reference sequence).

The chain recombines TRBV2 with TRBJ2-5; 13 bases align to TRBD2. This CDR3 has 16 amino acids. Unmatched junction bases numbered 8, after V lost 8 bases and J lost 2 bases. Germline loops: CDR1 SNHLY, CDR2 FYNNEI. CDR3 DNA: TGTGCCAGCTGTGGGACTAGCGGGGCGGTTCAAGAGACCCAGTACTTC. Protein sequence: CASCGTSGAVQETQYF.

V usage is TRBV5-6 and J usage is TRBJ1-1, with a weak D call TRBD1 (5 bases). Trimming left V 1 base short and J 3 bases short, with 16 bases between. This CDR3 has 16 amino acids. From germline, CDR1 is SGHDT and CDR2 YYEEEE. CDR3 DNA: TGTGCCAGCAGCTTGATGGGGGTGGTCGGTGACACTGAAGCTTTCTTT. Translated, it gives CASSLMGVVGDTEAFF.